The clone carrying this T cell receptor beta chain appeared a few times. Antigen specificity is unknown. At one end the junction does not follow the germline gene, possibly because of a read error. The CDR3 is made up of 16 amino acids. TCR beta CDR3 regions were amplified from RNA. An initial round of RT-PCR targeting the TCR CDR3 relied on the HTBI primer set. TCRdb re-called the multiplex PCR reads through MiXCR, storing one row per CDR3 protein. The table records about 290,000 distinct CDR3 sequences, around a sixth of them present only once. The sample belongs to a study of T cells in Graves' hyperthyroidism and ophthalmopathy. Study findings and constraints: Among thyroid clonotypes expanded above 0.001, most also appeared in blood.

Sequenced input: blood. The chain uses TRBV12-3 or TRBV12-4 and TRBJ2-7; D may correspond to TRBD1 or TRBD2 (5 bases each). The sequence derives from a man younger than 40 with Graves' hyperthyroidism. The CDR3 protein is CAGSWGLGRVSYEQYF. The CDR3 region has the DNA TGTGCCGGCAGTTGGGGGTTGGGCAGGGTTTCCTACGAGCAGTACTTC.